The rows below give T cell receptor beta chains drawn from one sample of a study of identical twins. In TCRdb, the 5' RACE reads were re-called with MiXCR into one record per CDR3 protein. The repertoire has 650,000 to 750,000 distinct CDR3 sequences, 21% of them found once; the top ten carry 4% to 5.5%. In addition, the sample was reused for a study of T cells expressing NK-cell markers.

Sequencing used PBMCs. The receptors were gathered from a woman between 18 and 29 years old in good health. Both conserved end residues are part of each CDR3. D genes are given only for firm matches. Size tells how often a clone was seen (once, few, many) or the class of an expanded clone, and some rows leave it out.

D gene: TRBD1; V gene: TRBV5-1; clone size: few; J gene: TRBJ1-5; CDR3 protein: CASSPTGGGNQPQHF; CDR3 DNA: TGCGCCAGCAGTCCTACAGGGGGCGGGAATCAGCCCCAGCATTTT
D gene: NA; V gene: TRBV12-3/TRBV12-4; clone size: few; J gene: TRBJ2-3; CDR3 protein: CASSLVETYTDTQYF; CDR3 DNA: TGTGCCAGCAGTTTGGTGGAGACCTACACAGATACGCAGTATTTT
D gene: TRBD1; V gene: TRBV11-2; clone size: NA; J gene: TRBJ2-1; CDR3 protein: CASSQNPEYRGQGDEQFF; CDR3 DNA: TGTGCCAGCAGCCAAAACCCTGAGTACAGGGGGCAAGGCGATGAGCAGTTCTTC
D gene: NA; V gene: TRBV5-1; clone size: many; J gene: TRBJ2-1; CDR3 protein: CASSYVSEQFF; CDR3 DNA: TGCGCCAGCAGCTACGTCAGTGAGCAGTTCTTC
D gene: NA; V gene: TRBV20-1; clone size: once; J gene: TRBJ2-6; CDR3 protein: CSASPHSGANVLTF; CDR3 DNA: TGCAGTGCTAGTCCTCACTCTGGGGCCAACGTCCTGACTTTC
D gene: NA; V gene: TRBV7-2; clone size: once; J gene: TRBJ1-6; CDR3 protein: CASSPTVASYNSPLHF; CDR3 DNA: TGTGCCAGCAGTCCGACCGTCGCCTCCTATAATTCACCCCTCCACTTT
D gene: NA; V gene: TRBV6-7; clone size: NA; J gene: TRBJ2-7; CDR3 protein: CASWTAASYEQYF; CDR3 DNA: TGTGCCAGCTGGACAGCGGCCTCCTACGAGCAGTACTTC
D gene: NA; V gene: TRBV5-1; clone size: few; J gene: TRBJ2-7; CDR3 protein: CASSSRSGSPYEQYF; CDR3 DNA: TGCGCCAGCAGCTCGAGAAGCGGGTCCCCCTACGAGCAGTACTTC
D gene: NA; V gene: TRBV2; clone size: many; J gene: TRBJ2-7; CDR3 protein: CASRNPGRLTEQYF; CDR3 DNA: TGTGCCAGCAGGAATCCGGGCCGATTGACGGAGCAGTACTTC
D gene: NA; V gene: TRBV4-1; clone size: NA; J gene: TRBJ2-3; CDR3 protein: CASSQESTIPTDTQYF; CDR3 DNA: TGCGCCAGCAGCCAAGAAAGTACAATACCCACAGATACGCAGTATTTT
D gene: TRBD1; V gene: TRBV20-1; clone size: NA; J gene: TRBJ2-2; CDR3 protein: CSARIGTDTGELFF; CDR3 DNA: TGCAGTGCTAGAATCGGGACAGACACCGGGGAGCTGTTTTTT
D gene: NA; V gene: TRBV29-1; clone size: few; J gene: TRBJ1-1; CDR3 protein: CSVVQMNTEAFF; CDR3 DNA: TGCAGCGTTGTACAGATGAACACTGAAGCTTTCTTT
D gene: NA; V gene: TRBV29-1; clone size: many; J gene: TRBJ1-5; CDR3 protein: CSVADSNQPQHF; CDR3 DNA: TGCAGCGTGGCAGATAGCAATCAGCCCCAGCATTTT
D gene: NA; V gene: TRBV30; clone size: NA; J gene: TRBJ2-2; CDR3 protein: CAWTALDYFTGELFF; CDR3 DNA: TGTGCCTGGACCGCCTTGGACTACTTCACCGGGGAGCTGTTTTTT
D gene: TRBD1; V gene: TRBV30; clone size: NA; J gene: TRBJ2-5; CDR3 protein: CAWARTGGLETQYF; CDR3 DNA: TGTGCCTGGGCCCGGACAGGGGGCCTGGAGACCCAGTACTTC
D gene: NA; V gene: TRBV6-5; clone size: many; J gene: TRBJ2-1; CDR3 protein: CASSWDGTYNEQFF; CDR3 DNA: TGTGCCAGCAGTTGGGACGGGACCTACAATGAGCAGTTCTTC
D gene: TRBD2; V gene: TRBV5-1; clone size: NA; J gene: TRBJ2-7; CDR3 protein: CASSSTSEYEQYF; CDR3 DNA: TGCGCCAGCAGCAGTACTAGCGAATACGAGCAGTACTTC